This is a list of T cell receptor beta chains from one sample in a study of cytomegalovirus exposure and HLA in healthy donors. The protocol was immunoSEQ multiplex PCR, while the TCRdb copy is restricted to in-frame clones and leaves out a portion. The sample holds about 140,000 clones, roughly nine tenths seen once. Sequenced material: PBMCs. Receptors were obtained from a man aged 18 to 29 in good health and CMV-seronegative. Each CDR3 is given with its conserved first and last residue. D genes are given only for firm matches. The listing skips clone size in some rows; elsewhere it reads once, few, many or a size class.

>TRBJ1-5|NA|TRBV28|TRBD1
CASHSGQGSGWPQHF
TGTGCCAGTCATTCGGGACAGGGGTCTGGGTGGCCCCAGCATTTT
>TRBJ2-2|NA|TRBV29-1|TRBD1
CSVHRDSNTGELFF
TGCAGCGTGCACCGGGACAGTAACACCGGGGAGCTGTTTTTT
>TRBJ2-6|NA|TRBV30|TRBD2
CAYLPLSGGGGANVLTF
TGTGCCTACCTCCCCCTTAGCGGGGGTGGTGGGGCCAACGTCCTGACTTTC
>TRBJ1-4|once|TRBV19|NA
CATRSFSGAVVEKLFF
TGTGCCACTCGGAGTTTTTCAGGGGCGGTCGTGGAAAAACTGTTTTTT
>TRBJ2-3|NA|TRBV27|TRBD2
CASSLAGMGTDTQYF
TGTGCCAGCAGCCTAGCGGGGATGGGCACAGATACGCAGTATTTT
>TRBJ1-1|NA|TRBV5-1|NA
CASSLPEGGTVNTEAFF
TGCGCCAGCAGCTTGCCCGAAGGCGGGACGGTGAACACTGAAGCTTTCTTT
>TRBJ2-1|NA|TRBV5-6|TRBD1
CASSFSAGGEQFF
TGTGCCAGCAGCTTTTCCGCAGGGGGTGAGCAGTTCTTC
>TRBJ2-7|NA|TRBV10-3|NA
CAIRETGTYEQYF
TGTGCCATCAGGGAGACAGGAACCTACGAGCAGTACTTC
>TRBJ1-2|NA|TRBV30|TRBD1
CAWARQGVGYGYTF
TGTGCCTGGGCTCGACAGGGGGTCGGCTATGGCTACACCTTC
>TRBJ2-5|once|TRBV9|TRBD2
CASSTRGVGETQYF
TGTGCCAGCAGCACGCGGGGGGTAGGAGAGACCCAGTACTTC
>TRBJ2-5|NA|TRBV6-1|TRBD2
CASSLTSGGSNPYF
TGTGCCAGCAGCTTGACTAGCGGGGGGTCCAATCCGTACTTC
>TRBJ2-1|NA|TRBV7-2|TRBD2
CASSLGTSGYNEQFF
TGTGCCAGCAGCTTAGGGACTAGCGGATACAATGAGCAGTTCTTC
>TRBJ2-2|NA|TRBV29-1|NA
CSVGPQGGELFF
TGCAGCGTTGGGCCCCAGGGCGGGGAGCTGTTTTTT
>TRBJ2-7|NA|TRBV15|NA
CATSRDFYEQYF
TGTGCCACCAGCAGGGACTTCTACGAGCAGTACTTC
>TRBJ2-1|NA|TRBV5-1|TRBD1
CASSLLPTGGSYNEQFF
TGCGCCAGCAGCCTACTGCCTACAGGGGGCTCCTACAATGAGCAGTTCTTC
>TRBJ1-2|NA|TRBV11-2|NA
CASSLNPGGGEYGYTF
TGTGCCAGCAGCTTAAACCCGGGGGGAGGGGAGTATGGCTACACCTTC